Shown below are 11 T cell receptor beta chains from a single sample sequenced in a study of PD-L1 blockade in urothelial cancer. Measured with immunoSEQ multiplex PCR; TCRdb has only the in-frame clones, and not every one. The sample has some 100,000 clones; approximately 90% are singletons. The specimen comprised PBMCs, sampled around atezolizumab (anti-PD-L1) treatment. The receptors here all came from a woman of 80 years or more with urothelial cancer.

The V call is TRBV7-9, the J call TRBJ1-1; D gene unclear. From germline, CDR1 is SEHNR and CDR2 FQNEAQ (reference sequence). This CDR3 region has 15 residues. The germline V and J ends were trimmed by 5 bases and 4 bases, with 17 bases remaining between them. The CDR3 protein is CASSPETGRSTEAFF. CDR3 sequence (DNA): TGTGCCAGCAGCCCAGAGACTGGGAGGAGCACTGAAGCTTTCTTT.

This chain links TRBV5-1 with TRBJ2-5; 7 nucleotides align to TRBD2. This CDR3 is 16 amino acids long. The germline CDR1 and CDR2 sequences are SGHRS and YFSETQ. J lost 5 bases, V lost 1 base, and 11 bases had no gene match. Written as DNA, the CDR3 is TGCGCCAGCAGCTTGCTAGGACTAGGTATTATGGAGACCCAGTACTTC. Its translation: CASSLLGLGIMETQYF.

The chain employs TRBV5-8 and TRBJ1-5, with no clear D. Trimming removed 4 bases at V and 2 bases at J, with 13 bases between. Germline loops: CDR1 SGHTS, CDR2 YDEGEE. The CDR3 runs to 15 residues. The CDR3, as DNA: TGTGCCAGCAGCCCTAGTGGATCAGGCAATCAGCCCCAGCATTTT. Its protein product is CASSPSGSGNQPQHF.

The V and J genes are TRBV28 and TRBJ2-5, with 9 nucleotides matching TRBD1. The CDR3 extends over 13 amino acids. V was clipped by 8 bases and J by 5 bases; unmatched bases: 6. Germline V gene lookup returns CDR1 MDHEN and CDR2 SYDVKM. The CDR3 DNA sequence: TGTGCCAGCGGGAGGACAGGGGTTGAGACCCAGTACTTC. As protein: CASGRTGVETQYF.

CDR3 region: CASRIVRQGVGNEQFF. DNA for the CDR3: TGCGCCAGCAGGATCGTCCGACAGGGGGTCGGAAATGAGCAGTTCTTC. The chain recombines TRBV10-1 with TRBJ2-1, with 9 bases identical to TRBD1. Germline-derived CDR1 and CDR2 are WNHNN and SYGVQD (reference sequence). The V and J ends lost 6 bases and 7 bases, in that order; junction bases with no gene match: 13. The CDR3 is 16 amino acids.

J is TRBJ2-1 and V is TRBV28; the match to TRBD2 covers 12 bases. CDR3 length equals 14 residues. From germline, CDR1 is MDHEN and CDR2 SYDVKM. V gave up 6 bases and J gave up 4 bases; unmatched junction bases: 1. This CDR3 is CASRGLAGYNEQFF. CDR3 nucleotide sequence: TGTGCCAGCAGGGGACTAGCGGGTTACAATGAGCAGTTCTTC.

The CDR3 loop reads CASKGSGRGLSGNTIYF. In DNA form, the CDR3 reads TGTGCCAGCAAAGGAAGCGGGCGAGGTTTGTCTGGAAACACCATATATTTT. The chain combines TRBV28 with TRBJ1-3; D remains ambiguous. Trimming left V 7 bases short and J 1 base short, with 20 bases between. This CDR3 comprises 17 residues. From germline, CDR1 is MDHEN and CDR2 SYDVKM.

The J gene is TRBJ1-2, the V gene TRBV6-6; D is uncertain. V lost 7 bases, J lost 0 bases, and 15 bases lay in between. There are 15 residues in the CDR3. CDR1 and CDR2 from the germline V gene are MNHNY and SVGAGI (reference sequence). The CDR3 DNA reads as TGTGCCAGCACCCCTGCTCTGGGAGCTAACTATGGCTACACCTTC. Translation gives CASTPALGANYGYTF.

CDR3 nucleotide sequence: TGTGCCTCAATCCGGGACAGGGGCAATCAGCCCCAGCATTTT. Protein product: CASIRDRGNQPQHF. This chain uses TRBV6-1 with TRBJ1-5, with TRBD1 matching 9 bases. Germline CDR1 MNHNS, CDR2 SASEGT. The J segment lost 2 bases and the V segment lost 11 bases, leaving 7 bases of the junction unmatched. This CDR3 has 14 amino acids.

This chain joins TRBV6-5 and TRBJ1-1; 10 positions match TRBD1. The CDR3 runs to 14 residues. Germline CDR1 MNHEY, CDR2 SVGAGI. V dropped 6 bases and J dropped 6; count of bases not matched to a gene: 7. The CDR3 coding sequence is TGTGCCAGCAGACGGACAGGGGGAATCCCTGAAGCTTTCTTT. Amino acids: CASRRTGGIPEAFF.

This CDR3 is CASREGSANYGYTF. The CDR3 region has the DNA TGTGCCAGTAGGGAGGGAAGCGCTAACTATGGCTACACCTTC. The chain has TRBV19 and TRBJ1-2; D is unresolved. The CDR3 has 14 residues. V was clipped by 6 bases and J by 0 bases, with 11 bases between them. Germline-derived CDR1 and CDR2 are LNHDA and SQIVND (reference sequence).